This is a list of T cell receptor beta chains from one sample in a study of T cells after yellow fever vaccination. From the 5' RACE reads, TCRdb called clonotypes with MiXCR, one entry per CDR3 protein. Of some 390,000 distinct CDR3 sequences listed, under 20% were seen once; the top ten hold about a sixth. Sequencing was performed on PBMCs, taken before the yellow fever booster vaccination. The receptor source for this set is a young man who received the YFV17D yellow fever vaccine. CDR3s include the opening cysteine and the closing phenylalanine or tryptophan. A D gene is named only where the DNA matches it firmly. Some rows have no size entry. The others give once, few or many, or a class for an expanded clone.

-,13,once,TRBV24-1,TRBJ1-2,TGTGCCACCAGTGATTTCGAGGGGGGAGGCTACACCTTC,CATSDFEGGGYTF
-,14,few,TRBV6-5,TRBJ1-1,TGTGCCAGCCGACTGAAGGGGTCGGGAACTGAAGCTTTCTTT,CASRLKGSGTEAFF
TRBD2,17,-,TRBV7-6,TRBJ2-3,TGTGCCAGCAGCTCCCGGACTAGCGGGGGGGGCACAGATACGCAGTATTTT,CASSSRTSGGGTDTQYF
-,16,-,TRBV27,TRBJ1-5,TGTGCCAGCAGCAAGCAGGGAGATGGGTTCAATCAGCCCCAGCATTTT,CASSKQGDGFNQPQHF
-,14,few,TRBV6-2/TRBV6-3,TRBJ1-2,TGTGCCAGCAGTTACTACCCAGGGCATGGTGGCTACACCTTC,CASSYYPGHGGYTF
-,16,-,TRBV18,TRBJ2-3,TGTGCCAGCTCACCGACGGCGAGGGGCGAGGCAGATACGCAGTATTTT,CASSPTARGEADTQYF
-,13,many,TRBV14,TRBJ2-3,TGTGCCAGCAGCCAAGATTGGACGGGATCGCAGTATTTT,CASSQDWTGSQYF
-,14,-,TRBV7-2,TRBJ1-1,TGTGCCAGCAGCTCGGGAGTTTTTGGGCGGGGAGCTTTCTTT,CASSSGVFGRGAFF
-,14,-,TRBV12-3/TRBV12-4,TRBJ1-6,TGTGCCAGCAGTTTCGAACACAATAATTCACCCCTCCACTTT,CASSFEHNNSPLHF
-,14,many,TRBV29-1,TRBJ2-2,TGCAGCGTGATCACAGGGTGGGGCACCGGGGAGCTGTTTTTT,CSVITGWGTGELFF
-,16,few,TRBV20-1,TRBJ1-3,TGCAGTGCTAGTAGGACCGCCGGGAGCTCTGGAAACACCATATATTTT,CSASRTAGSSGNTIYF
TRBD2,14,-,TRBV7-2,TRBJ2-5,TGTGCCAGCAGCTATTGGGGCGGGGGTGAGACCCAGTACTTC,CASSYWGGGETQYF
TRBD1,15,many,TRBV20-1,TRBJ2-1,TGCAGTGCTACAACCGGGACAGGGGGTTCCAATGAGCAGTTCTTC,CSATTGTGGSNEQFF
-,17,-,TRBV18,TRBJ2-6,TGTGCCAGCTCCAACCTGTTCTCGTCCTCTGGGGCCAACGTCCTGACTTTC,CASSNLFSSSGANVLTF
-,17,-,TRBV18,TRBJ2-1,TGTGCCAGCTCACCCTATGGAGGGCCCGGGTCCTACAATGAGCAGTTCTTC,CASSPYGGPGSYNEQFF
-,14,-,TRBV9,TRBJ1-6,TGTGCCAGCAGCGGCGGACACACTAATTCACCCCTCCACTTT,CASSGGHTNSPLHF
-,13,many,TRBV12-3/TRBV12-4,TRBJ1-2,TGTGCCAGCAGTTTCGGGCAGACCTATGGCTACACCTTC,CASSFGQTYGYTF
TRBD1,15,-,TRBV10-3,TRBJ1-2,TGTGCCATCAGGGCCTGGCAGGGGGCTAACTATGGCTACACCTTC,CAIRAWQGANYGYTF
TRBD2,15,-,TRBV2,TRBJ2-1,TGTGCCAGCAGTGAGTTGAGCGGGGGGCTTGCAGAGCAGTTCTTC,CASSELSGGLAEQFF
-,14,-,TRBV7-2,TRBJ2-5,TGTGCCAGCAGCCTAACAGGGTCCCCAGAGACCCAGTACTTC,CASSLTGSPETQYF
-,14,once,TRBV20-1,TRBJ2-7,TGCAGTGCTACGTTCCGGGGACGGGGTGTCGAGCAGTACTTC,CSATFRGRGVEQYF
-,11,many,TRBV6-2/TRBV6-3,TRBJ1-2,TGTGCCAGCAGTTCAGAATATGGCTACACCTTC,CASSSEYGYTF
-,15,few,TRBV12-5,TRBJ2-5,TGTGCTAGTGGTTTTCAGGTACAGGGCCAAGAGACCCAGTACTTC,CASGFQVQGQETQYF
-,11,many,TRBV2,TRBJ2-5,TGTGCCAGCATCTTCGTGGAGACCCAGTACTTC,CASIFVETQYF
-,15,-,TRBV4-1,TRBJ2-7,TGCGCCAGCAGGGACGGGGTAAGGGGAACCTACGAGCAGTACTTC,CASRDGVRGTYEQYF